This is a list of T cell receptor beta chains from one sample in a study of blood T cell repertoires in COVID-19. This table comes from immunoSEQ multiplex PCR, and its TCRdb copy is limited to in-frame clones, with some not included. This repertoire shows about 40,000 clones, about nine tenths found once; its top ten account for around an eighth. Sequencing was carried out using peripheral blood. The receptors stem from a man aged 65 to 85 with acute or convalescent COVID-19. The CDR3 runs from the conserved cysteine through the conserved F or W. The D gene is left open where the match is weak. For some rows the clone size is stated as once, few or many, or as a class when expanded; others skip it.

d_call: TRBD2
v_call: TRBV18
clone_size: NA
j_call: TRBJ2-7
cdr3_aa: CASSPGSGSSYEQYF
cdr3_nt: TGTGCCAGCTCACCAGGGAGCGGGAGCTCCTACGAGCAGTACTTC

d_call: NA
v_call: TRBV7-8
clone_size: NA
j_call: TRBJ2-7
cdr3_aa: CASTPRVSYEQYF
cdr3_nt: TGTGCCAGCACCCCTCGGGTCTCCTACGAGCAGTACTTC

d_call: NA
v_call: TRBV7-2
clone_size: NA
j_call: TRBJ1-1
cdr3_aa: CASSLEGVPNTEAFF
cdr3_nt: TGTGCCAGCAGCTTAGAGGGGGTACCTAACACTGAAGCTTTCTTT

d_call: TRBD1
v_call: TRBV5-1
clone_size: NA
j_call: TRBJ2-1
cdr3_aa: CASSSDRGSINEQFF
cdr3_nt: TGCGCCAGCAGCTCGGACAGGGGAAGTATTAATGAGCAGTTCTTC

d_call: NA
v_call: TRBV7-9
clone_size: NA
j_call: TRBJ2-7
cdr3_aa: CASSLMAGPYEQYF
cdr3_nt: TGTGCCAGCAGCTTAATGGCGGGGCCCTACGAGCAGTACTTC

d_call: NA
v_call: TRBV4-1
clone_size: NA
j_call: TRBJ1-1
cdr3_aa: CASSQRPQGLAEAFF
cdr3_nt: TGCGCCAGCAGCCAAAGACCTCAGGGGCTGGCTGAAGCTTTCTTT

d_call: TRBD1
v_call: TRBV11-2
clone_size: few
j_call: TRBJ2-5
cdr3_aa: CASSLQGGETQYF
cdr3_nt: TGTGCCAGCAGCTTACAAGGGGGCGAGACCCAGTACTTC

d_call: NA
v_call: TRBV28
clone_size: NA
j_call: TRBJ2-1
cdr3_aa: CASSLSESVNEQFF
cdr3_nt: TGTGCCAGCAGTTTATCCGAGAGTGTCAATGAGCAGTTCTTC

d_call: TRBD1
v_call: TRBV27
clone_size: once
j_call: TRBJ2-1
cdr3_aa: CASSGRDRGTYNEQFF
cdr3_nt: TGTGCCAGCAGTGGCCGGGACAGGGGCACCTACAATGAGCAGTTCTTC

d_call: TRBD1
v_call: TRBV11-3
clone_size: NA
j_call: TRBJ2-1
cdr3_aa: CASSHDRGDAQFF
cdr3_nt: TGTGCCAGCAGCCACGACAGGGGGGATGCGCAGTTCTTC

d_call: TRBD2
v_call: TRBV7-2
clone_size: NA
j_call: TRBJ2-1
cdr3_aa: CASSLSGAGYNEQFF
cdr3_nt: TGTGCCAGCAGCTTATCTGGAGCGGGATACAATGAGCAGTTCTTC